The TCR beta chain under discussion was sequenced for a study of blood T cell repertoires in COVID-19. Study in general: T cells, B-cell-depleted T cells, or PBMCs provided the cDNA or gDNA that served as material.

The germline V gene has CDR1 SGHTA and CDR2 FQGNSA. The CDR3 extends over 14 amino acids. Trimming stripped 2 bases from V and 9 bases from J, with 14 bases between. TCRdb keeps only in-frame clones here, not all; method: immunoSEQ multiplex PCR. The data show around 450,000 clones, about 85% seen once. This sequence originates from a woman under 30 with acute COVID-19. The material sequenced was PBMCs or T cells enriched from blood (not recorded which). The gene calls are TRBV7-2 and TRBJ2-1, with D unresolved. The CDR3 spells CASSLYLQGGEQFF. CDR3 DNA sequence: TGTGCCAGCAGCTTATACTTGCAAGGCGGTGAGCAGTTCTTC.